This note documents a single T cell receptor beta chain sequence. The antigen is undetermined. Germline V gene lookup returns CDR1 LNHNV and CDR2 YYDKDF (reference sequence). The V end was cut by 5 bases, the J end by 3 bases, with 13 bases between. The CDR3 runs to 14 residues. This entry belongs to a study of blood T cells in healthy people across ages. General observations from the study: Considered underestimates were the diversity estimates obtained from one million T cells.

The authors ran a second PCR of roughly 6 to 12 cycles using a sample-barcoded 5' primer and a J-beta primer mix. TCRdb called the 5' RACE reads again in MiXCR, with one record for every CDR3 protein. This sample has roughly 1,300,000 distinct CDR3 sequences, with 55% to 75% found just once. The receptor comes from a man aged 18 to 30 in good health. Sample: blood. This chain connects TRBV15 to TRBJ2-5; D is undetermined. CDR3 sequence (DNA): TGTGCCACCAGCGTAAAAATCAAGGAAGAGACCCAGTACTTC. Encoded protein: CATSVKIKEETQYF. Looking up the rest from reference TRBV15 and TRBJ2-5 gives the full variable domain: DAMVIQNPRYQVTQFGKPVTLSCSQTLNHNVMYWYQQKSSQAPKLLFHYYDKDFNNEADTPDNFQSRRPNTSFCFLDIRSPGLGDTAMYLCATSVKIKEETQYFGPGTRLLVL.